These 3 T cell receptor beta chains share one sample of origin, sequenced in a study of T-cell memory formation after mild COVID-19. TCRdb fed the 5' RACE reads into MiXCR, producing one record per CDR3 protein. The sample records under 250,000 distinct CDR3 sequences, approximately 9% being singletons. Sequencing used PBMCs or a T cell subset sorted from them (not recorded which). The receptors shown here come from a man in his late teens or twenties who had mild COVID-19 (a few samples of this study predate the infection). Cell type and time point are not known.

The chain links TRBV20-1 to TRBJ2-3; D is possibly TRBD2 (6 bases). CDR1 and CDR2 from the germline V gene are DFQATT and SNEGSKA (reference sequence). The ends were cut back, 0 bases at V and 8 bases at J, with 21 bases in the middle. The CDR3 has 16 amino acids. DNA of the CDR3: TGCAGTGCTAGAGAGAGAGAGACTAGGCCCCTCGGTACGCAGTATTTT. Protein: CSARERETRPLGTQYF.

This clonotype was seen a few times. V usage is TRBV12-3 or TRBV12-4 and J usage is TRBJ2-5; TRBD2 aligns across 11 bases. The CDR3 loop spans 13 amino acids. V lost 6 bases to trimming and J lost 5 bases; unmatched junction nucleotides: 2. The CDR3 DNA is TGTGCCAGCAGCGGGACTAGCGGCGAGACCCAGTACTTC. Encoded protein: CASSGTSGETQYF.

DNA of the CDR3: TGTGCCAGCAGCTTGCAAGGGACGCTCCGAAGAGAGACCCAGTACTTC. Residues: CASSLQGTLRRETQYF. J is TRBJ2-5 and V is TRBV7-9; either TRBD1 or TRBD2 may supply D (5 bases each). The CDR3 contains 16 residues. The V gene's germline CDR1 is SEHNR and CDR2 FQNEAQ (reference sequence). V was clipped by 3 bases and J by 4 bases, with 18 bases between them.